The entry below gives a single TCR beta chain sequence along with its context. Its target antigen remains unknown. It has no much larger one-base neighbor in the sample; base qualities were not kept. The sample's time point label is to be understood as: after anti-PD-1 therapy. Site-matched tumor biopsies were taken from the same primary tumor before and after PD-1 blockade. Patients received pembrolizumab 200 mg every 3 weeks or cemiplimab 350 mg every 2 weeks. Post-treatment squamous cell carcinoma samples were collected on average 31 days after treatment start, so that early T cell dynamics were captured. For bulk TCRbeta sequencing, genomic DNA was extracted from tumor biopsies or peripheral blood, and input amounts ranged from about 550 ng to 6,004 ng. To increase sensitivity for rare clonotypes compared with single-cell TCR sequencing, remaining biopsy material was subjected to bulk TCRbeta sequencing. Every patient was a poor candidate for surgical resection and had histologically proven advanced or metastatic basal or squamous cell carcinoma. The squamous cell carcinoma cohort included several patients who had serial tumor biopsies taken during anti-PD-1 treatment. Fresh biopsies were taken from the primary tumor site, and part of the biopsy material was kept in RNAlater for exome and bulk TCR sequencing.

CDR1 and CDR2 (MNHEY, SVGAGI) derive from the germline V gene. Between the V and J ends, shortened by 7 bases and 4 bases respectively, the junction contains 11 bases. Measured from the cysteine to the phenylalanine, the CDR3 is 12 residues long. The read is trimmed to its CDR3 DNA, 36 bases read in frame from base 1. This sample was taken from a study of T cells in tumors after PD-1 blockade (dated by TCRdb to between 2017 and 2020). Study-level background: Exclusion criteria were prior checkpoint blockade, use of systemic immunosuppressants, or recent radiotherapy or other anti-cancer therapy within 4 weeks. A subset of patients also received ongoing daily vismodegib 150 mg during anti-PD-1 treatment. RECIST version 1.1 was used to assess clinical response. Paired single-cell RNA and TCR sequencing was performed on site-matched tumors from BCC or SCC patients before and after anti-PD-1 therapy. An average of around 26,000 TCR templates (range about 550-100,000) and roughly 6,000 unique clonotypes was obtained for tumor samples, around 20-fold deeper than single-cell TCR sequencing. Here is what the overall study found, with its caveats: The source of novel T cell clones was not identified and could include lymphoid organs or rare unexpanded clones within the tumor or its periphery. Exhausted CD8+ clones expanded after therapy were found to be mostly novel clonotypes undetected pre-treatment, suggesting clonal replacement rather than reinvigoration of pre-existing clones. In squamous cell carcinoma, approximately 50% of expanded exhausted clones were novel versus approximately 29% of other expanded CD8+ clones. About 39% of tumor TCR clonotypes were found in blood, and some novel exhausted tumor clones appeared in pre-treatment blood, suggesting peripheral recruitment. Comparisons between pre- and post-treatment samples were the only ones where clonal replacement appeared, with none seen between two pre-treatment samples, a pattern that argues against artifacts from biopsy timing or location.

The immunoSEQ platform was used to carry out deep TCRbeta sequencing. Concerning the study's data processing: Only productive rearrangements were exported from the immunoSEQ Analyzer for further analysis. Clones with significant expansion or contraction between timepoints were called with a two-sided binomial test at Bonferroni-corrected P below 0.01. T cell phenotypes were assigned to bulk TCRbeta clonotypes by matching to single-cell RNA+TCR-seq clones sharing the same TCRbeta sequence. Tumor enrichment of a clone was calculated by dividing the clone's tumor frequency by the clone's PBMC frequency, both taken from bulk TCR sequencing. GLIPH was used to group TCRs into specificity groups, clusters of distinct TCRs likely recognizing common antigens via shared CDR3 motifs. What TCRdb holds here is the immuneACCESS table cut down to in-frame rearrangements. Part of the clones is not present; checked against another copy, under half of the missing clones reflect an unresolved V gene, and the others are unexplained. V and J calls and clone size are those listed in that table; D and trimming were worked out from the DNA. Here the sample has about 14,000 clones; less than 75% occur a single time. The ten largest make up 25% to 35% of the sample.

The specimen was tumor tissue, collected after anti-PD-1 treatment. The clonotype was recovered from a human donor with cutaneous squamous cell carcinoma. Recombination linked TRBV6-5 to TRBJ2-7, with the identity of the D gene unclear. The DNA sequence reads TGTGCCAGCACTCTACGGCAATACGAGCAGTACTTC. Translated, this gives CASTLRQYEQYF.